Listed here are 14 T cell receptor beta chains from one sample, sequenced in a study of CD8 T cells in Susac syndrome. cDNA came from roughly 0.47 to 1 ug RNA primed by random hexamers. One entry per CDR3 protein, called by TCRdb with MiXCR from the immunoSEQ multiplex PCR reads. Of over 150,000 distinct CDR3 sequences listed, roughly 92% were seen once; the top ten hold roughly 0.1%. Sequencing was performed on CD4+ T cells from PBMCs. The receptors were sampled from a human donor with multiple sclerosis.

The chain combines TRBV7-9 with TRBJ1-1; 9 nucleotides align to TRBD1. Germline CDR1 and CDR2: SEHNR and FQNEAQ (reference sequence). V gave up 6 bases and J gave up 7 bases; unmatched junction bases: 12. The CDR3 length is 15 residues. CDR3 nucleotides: TGTGCCAGCAGGCCACGGACAGGGGTCCTTCATGAAGCTTTCTTT. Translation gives CASRPRTGVLHEAFF. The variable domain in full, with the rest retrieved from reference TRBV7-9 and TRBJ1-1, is DTGVSQNPRHKITKRGQNVTFRCDPISEHNRLYWYRQTLGQGPEFLTYFQNEAQLEKSRLLSDRFSAERPKGSFSTLEIQRTEQGDSAMYLCASRPRTGVLHEAFFGQGTRLTVV.

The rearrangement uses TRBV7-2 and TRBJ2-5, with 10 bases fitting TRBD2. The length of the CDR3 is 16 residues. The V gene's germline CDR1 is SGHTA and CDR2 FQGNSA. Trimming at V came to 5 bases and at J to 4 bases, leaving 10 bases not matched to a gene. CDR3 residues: CASSQGSGRAGETQYF. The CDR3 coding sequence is TGTGCCAGCAGCCAGGGAAGCGGGAGGGCCGGAGAGACCCAGTACTTC.

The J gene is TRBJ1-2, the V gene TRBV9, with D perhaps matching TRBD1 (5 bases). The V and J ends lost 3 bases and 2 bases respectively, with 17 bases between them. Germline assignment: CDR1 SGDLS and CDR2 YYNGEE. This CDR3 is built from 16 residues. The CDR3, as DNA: TGTGCCAGCAGCGCCCGCGGGGACTACCAGAACTATGGCTACACCTTC. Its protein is CASSARGDYQNYGYTF.

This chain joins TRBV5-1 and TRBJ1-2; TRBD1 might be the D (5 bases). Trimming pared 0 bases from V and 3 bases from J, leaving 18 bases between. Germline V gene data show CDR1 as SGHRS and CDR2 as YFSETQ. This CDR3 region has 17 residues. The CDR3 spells CASSLVGTVMEDYGYTF. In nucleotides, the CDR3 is TGCGCCAGCAGCTTGGTTGGGACGGTCATGGAGGACTATGGCTACACCTTC.

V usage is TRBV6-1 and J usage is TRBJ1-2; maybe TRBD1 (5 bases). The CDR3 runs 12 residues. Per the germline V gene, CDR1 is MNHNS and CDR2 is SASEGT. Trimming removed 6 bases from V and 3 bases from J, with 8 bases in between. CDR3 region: CASSRDYYGYTF. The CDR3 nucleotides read TGTGCCAGCAGCAGGGATTACTATGGCTACACCTTC.

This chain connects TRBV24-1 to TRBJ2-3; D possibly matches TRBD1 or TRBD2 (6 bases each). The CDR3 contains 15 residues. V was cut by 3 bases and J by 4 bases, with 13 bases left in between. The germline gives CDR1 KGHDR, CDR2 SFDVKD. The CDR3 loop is CATSDERGASDTQYF. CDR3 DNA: TGTGCCACCAGTGATGAAAGGGGGGCATCAGATACGCAGTATTTT.

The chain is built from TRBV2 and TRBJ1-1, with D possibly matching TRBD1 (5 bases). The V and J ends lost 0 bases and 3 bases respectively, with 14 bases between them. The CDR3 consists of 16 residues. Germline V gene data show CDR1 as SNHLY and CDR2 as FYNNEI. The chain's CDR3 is CASSEARGRGDTEAFF. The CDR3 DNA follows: TGTGCCAGCAGTGAAGCACGGGGTCGGGGGGACACTGAAGCTTTCTTT.

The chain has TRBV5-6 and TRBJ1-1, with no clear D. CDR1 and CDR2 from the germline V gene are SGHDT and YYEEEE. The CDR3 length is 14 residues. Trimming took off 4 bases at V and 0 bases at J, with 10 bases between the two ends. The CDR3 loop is CASSLISLNTEAFF. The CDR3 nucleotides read TGTGCCAGCAGCCTGATCTCATTGAACACTGAAGCTTTCTTT.

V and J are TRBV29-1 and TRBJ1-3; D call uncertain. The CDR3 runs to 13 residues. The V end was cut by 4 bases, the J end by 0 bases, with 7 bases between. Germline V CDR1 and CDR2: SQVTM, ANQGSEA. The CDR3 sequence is CSVAANSGNTIYF. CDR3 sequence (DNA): TGCAGCGTTGCCGCGAACTCTGGAAACACCATATATTTT.

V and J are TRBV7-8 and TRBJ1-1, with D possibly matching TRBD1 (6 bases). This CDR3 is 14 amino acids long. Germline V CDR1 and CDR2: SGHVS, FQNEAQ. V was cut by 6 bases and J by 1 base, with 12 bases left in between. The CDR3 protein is CASRLGGPNTEAFF. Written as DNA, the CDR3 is TGTGCCAGCAGACTAGGGGGTCCGAACACTGAAGCTTTCTTT.

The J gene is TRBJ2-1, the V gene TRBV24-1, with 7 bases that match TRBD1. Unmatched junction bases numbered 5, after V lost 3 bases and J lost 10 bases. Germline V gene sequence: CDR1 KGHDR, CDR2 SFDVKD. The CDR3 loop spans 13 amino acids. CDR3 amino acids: CATSDNPDREQFF. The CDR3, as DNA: TGTGCCACCAGTGATAACCCGGACAGGGAGCAGTTCTTC.

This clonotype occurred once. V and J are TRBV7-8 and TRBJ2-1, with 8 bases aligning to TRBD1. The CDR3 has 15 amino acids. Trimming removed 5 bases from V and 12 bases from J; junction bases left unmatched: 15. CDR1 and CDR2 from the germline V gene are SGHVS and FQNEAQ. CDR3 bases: TGTGCCAGCAGCCGCGGGACAGGCGCAGTTACTGGGCAGTTCTTC. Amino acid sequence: CASSRGTGAVTGQFF.

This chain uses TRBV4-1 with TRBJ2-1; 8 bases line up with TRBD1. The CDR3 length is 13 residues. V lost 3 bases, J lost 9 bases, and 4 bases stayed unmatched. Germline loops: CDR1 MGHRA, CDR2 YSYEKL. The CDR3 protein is CASSQDRVTEQFF. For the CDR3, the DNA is TGCGCCAGCAGCCAGGACAGGGTGACTGAGCAGTTCTTC.

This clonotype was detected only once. CDR3 in DNA: TGCGCCAGCAGCTCGGCCGGGACTAGCGACGAGCAGTACTTC. Translating gives CASSSAGTSDEQYF. The V call is TRBV5-1, the J call TRBJ2-7; TRBD2 matches 10 bases. Trimming removed 3 bases from V and 5 bases from J; junction bases left unmatched: 5. CDR1 and CDR2 from the germline V gene are SGHRS and YFSETQ. There are 14 residues in the CDR3.